This TCR beta chain was sequenced in a study of technical replicates of blood from several donors. Assay: immunoSEQ multiplex PCR; the TCRdb copy retains only in-frame clones and omits some. The data show approximately 75,000 clones, around 97% seen once. The germline V and J ends were trimmed by 3 bases and 4 bases, with 7 bases remaining between them. The CDR3 is made up of 13 amino acids. Germline V gene lookup returns CDR1 ENHRY and CDR2 SYGVKD. The chain carries TRBV10-3 and TRBJ1-5; D not certain. Sequences were obtained from T cells isolated from PBMCs. The origin of this receptor is a human donor in good health. CDR3 residues: CAISDGQNQPQHF. The DNA for the CDR3 is TGTGCCATCAGTGATGGGCAAAATCAGCCCCAGCATTTT.